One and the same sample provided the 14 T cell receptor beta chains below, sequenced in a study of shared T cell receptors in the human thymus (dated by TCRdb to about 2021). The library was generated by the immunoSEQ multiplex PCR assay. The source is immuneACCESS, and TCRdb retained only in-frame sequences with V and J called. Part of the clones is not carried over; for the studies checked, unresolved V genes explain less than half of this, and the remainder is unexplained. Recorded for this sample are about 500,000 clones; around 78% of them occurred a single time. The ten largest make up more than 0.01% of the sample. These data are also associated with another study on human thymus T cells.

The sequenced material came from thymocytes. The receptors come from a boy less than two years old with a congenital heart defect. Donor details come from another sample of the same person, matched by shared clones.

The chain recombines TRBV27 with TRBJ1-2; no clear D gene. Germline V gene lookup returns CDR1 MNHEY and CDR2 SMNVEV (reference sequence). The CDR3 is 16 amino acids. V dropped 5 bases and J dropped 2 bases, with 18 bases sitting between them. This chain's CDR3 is CASSPQDPTLNYGYTF. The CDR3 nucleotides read TGTGCCAGCAGTCCGCAAGATCCCACCCTAAACTATGGCTACACCTTC.

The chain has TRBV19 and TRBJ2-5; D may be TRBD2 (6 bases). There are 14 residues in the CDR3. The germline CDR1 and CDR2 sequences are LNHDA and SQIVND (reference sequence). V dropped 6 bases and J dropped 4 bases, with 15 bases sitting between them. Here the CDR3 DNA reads TGTGCCAGTAGAAAAACGGGAGCTGGAGAGACCCAGTACTTC. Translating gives CASRKTGAGETQYF.

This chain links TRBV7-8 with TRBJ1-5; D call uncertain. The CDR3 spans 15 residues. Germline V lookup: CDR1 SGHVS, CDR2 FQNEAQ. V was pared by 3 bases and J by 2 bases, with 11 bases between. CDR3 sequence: CASSFLGEGNQPQHF. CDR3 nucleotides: TGTGCCAGCAGCTTCTTGGGTGAGGGCAATCAGCCCCAGCATTTT.

CDR3 coding DNA: TGTGCCATCAACCTCAGAGAGACCCAGTACTTC. As protein: CAINLRETQYF. V is TRBV27 and J is TRBJ2-5; D is unresolved. The germline CDR1 and CDR2 sequences are MNHEY and SMNVEV (reference sequence). This CDR3 contains 11 residues. V was clipped by 10 bases and J by 4 bases, with 10 bases between them.

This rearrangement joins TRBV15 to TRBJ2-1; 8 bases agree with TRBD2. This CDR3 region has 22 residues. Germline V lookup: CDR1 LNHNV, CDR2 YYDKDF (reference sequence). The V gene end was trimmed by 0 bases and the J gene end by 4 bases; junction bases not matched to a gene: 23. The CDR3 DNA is TGTGCCACCAGCAGAGATACCACCAGCGGGAGTCTTGGCCCCCCCAAATACAATGAGCAGTTCTTC. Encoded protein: CATSRDTTSGSLGPPKYNEQFF.

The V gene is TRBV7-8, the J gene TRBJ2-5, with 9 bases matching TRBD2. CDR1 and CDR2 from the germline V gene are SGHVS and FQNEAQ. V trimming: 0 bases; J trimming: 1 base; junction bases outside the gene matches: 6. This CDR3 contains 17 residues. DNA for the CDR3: TGTGCCAGCAGCTTAGCCTCTAGCGGGGCGCCCCAAGAGACCCAGTACTTC. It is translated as CASSLASSGAPQETQYF. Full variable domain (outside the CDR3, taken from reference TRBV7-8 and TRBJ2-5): GAGVSQSPRYKVAKRGQDVALRCDPISGHVSLFWYQQALGQGPEFLTYFQNEAQLDKSGLPSDRFFAERPEGSVSTLKIQRTQQEDSAVYLCASSLASSGAPQETQYFGPGTRLLVL.

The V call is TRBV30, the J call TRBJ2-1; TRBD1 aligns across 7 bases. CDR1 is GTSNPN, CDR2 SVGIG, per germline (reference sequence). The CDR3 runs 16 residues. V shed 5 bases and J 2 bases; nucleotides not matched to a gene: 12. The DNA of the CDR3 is TGTGCCTGGGAAATTAGGGGGCCCCCGACCTACAATGAGCAGTTCTTC. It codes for CAWEIRGPPTYNEQFF.

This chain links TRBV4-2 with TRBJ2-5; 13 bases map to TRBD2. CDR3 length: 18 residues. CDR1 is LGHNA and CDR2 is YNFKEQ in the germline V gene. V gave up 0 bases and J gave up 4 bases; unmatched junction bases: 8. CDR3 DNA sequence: TGTGCCAGCAGCCAAGATCGGCGGACTAGCGGGAGTAGAGAGACCCAGTACTTC. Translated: CASSQDRRTSGSRETQYF.

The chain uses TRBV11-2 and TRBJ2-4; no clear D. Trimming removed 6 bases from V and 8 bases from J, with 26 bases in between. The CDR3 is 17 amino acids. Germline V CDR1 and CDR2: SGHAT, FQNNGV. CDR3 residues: CASRGFQRYSKTDIQYF. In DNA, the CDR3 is TGTGCCAGCAGGGGTTTTCAGCGCTACTCCAAGACGGACATTCAGTACTTC.

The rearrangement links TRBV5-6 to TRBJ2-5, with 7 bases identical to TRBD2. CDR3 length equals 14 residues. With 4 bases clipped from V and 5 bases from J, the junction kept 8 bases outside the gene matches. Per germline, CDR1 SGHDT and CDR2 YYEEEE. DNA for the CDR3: TGTGCCAGCAGCCGGACTAGGGCGTTCGAGACCCAGTACTTC. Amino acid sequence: CASSRTRAFETQYF.

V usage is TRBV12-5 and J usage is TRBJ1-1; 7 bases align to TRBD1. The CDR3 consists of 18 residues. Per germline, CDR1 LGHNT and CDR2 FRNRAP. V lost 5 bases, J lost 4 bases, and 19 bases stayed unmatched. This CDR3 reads CASGASSGGGGWGTEAFF. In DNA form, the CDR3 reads TGTGCTAGTGGTGCATCCTCAGGGGGAGGAGGATGGGGCACTGAAGCTTTCTTT.

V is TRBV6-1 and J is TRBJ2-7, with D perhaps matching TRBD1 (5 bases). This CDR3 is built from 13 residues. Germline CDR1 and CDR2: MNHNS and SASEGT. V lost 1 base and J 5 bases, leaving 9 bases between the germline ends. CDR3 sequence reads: CASSEGGRHEQYF. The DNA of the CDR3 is TGTGCCAGCAGTGAAGGGGGCCGCCACGAGCAGTACTTC.

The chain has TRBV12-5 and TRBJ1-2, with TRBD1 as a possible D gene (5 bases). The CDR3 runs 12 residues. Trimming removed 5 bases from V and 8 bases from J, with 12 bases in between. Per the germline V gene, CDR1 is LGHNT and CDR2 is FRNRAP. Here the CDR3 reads CASGQARVGYTF. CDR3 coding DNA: TGTGCTAGTGGTCAGGCCAGGGTCGGCTACACCTTC. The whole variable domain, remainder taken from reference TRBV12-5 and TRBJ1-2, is DARVTQTPRHKVTEMGQEVTMRCQPILGHNTVFWYRQTMMQGLELLAYFRNRAPLDDSGMPKDRFSAEMPDATLATLKIQPSEPRDSAVYFCASGQARVGYTFGSGTRLTVV.

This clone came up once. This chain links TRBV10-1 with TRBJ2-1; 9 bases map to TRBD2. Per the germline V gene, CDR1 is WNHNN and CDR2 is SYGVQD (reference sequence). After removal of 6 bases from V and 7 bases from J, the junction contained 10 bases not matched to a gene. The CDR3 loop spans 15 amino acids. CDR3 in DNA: TGCGCCAGCAGAAGTACTAGCGGGTTGGTTAATGAGCAGTTCTTC. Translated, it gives CASRSTSGLVNEQFF.